This T cell receptor beta chain is from a study of T cells after yellow fever vaccination. Study details: SMART-Seq v4 Ultra Low Input prepared the low-cell-number fractions. Study observations and caveats: It was a small share of clonotypes that appeared in both CD4 and CD8 compartments. On re-exposure, the response was weaker but peaked faster, at day 5 versus 15.

The CDR3 loop spans 14 amino acids. Trimming took 3 bases from V and 1 from J, leaving 9 bases between them. The germline V gene encodes CDR1 LGHDT and CDR2 YNNKEL (reference sequence). The TCR cDNA carried a universal primer site and UMIs from 5'RACE template switching. TCRdb re-called the 5' RACE reads through MiXCR, storing one row per CDR3 protein. Of a few hundred thousand distinct CDR3 sequences in the sample, roughly 8.7% were seen once. Many counts were recorded for this clonotype. What it binds is unknown. The material was CD4+ T cells sorted from PBMCs, obtained 5 days after the yellow fever booster vaccination. The chain has TRBV3-1 and TRBJ2-5; the D is unclear. The TCR originated in a man aged 18 to 29 who received the YFV17D yellow fever vaccine. CDR3 sequence reads: CASSQRSFQETQYF. CDR3 DNA sequence: TGTGCCAGCAGCCAGAGGAGTTTCCAAGAGACCCAGTACTTC.